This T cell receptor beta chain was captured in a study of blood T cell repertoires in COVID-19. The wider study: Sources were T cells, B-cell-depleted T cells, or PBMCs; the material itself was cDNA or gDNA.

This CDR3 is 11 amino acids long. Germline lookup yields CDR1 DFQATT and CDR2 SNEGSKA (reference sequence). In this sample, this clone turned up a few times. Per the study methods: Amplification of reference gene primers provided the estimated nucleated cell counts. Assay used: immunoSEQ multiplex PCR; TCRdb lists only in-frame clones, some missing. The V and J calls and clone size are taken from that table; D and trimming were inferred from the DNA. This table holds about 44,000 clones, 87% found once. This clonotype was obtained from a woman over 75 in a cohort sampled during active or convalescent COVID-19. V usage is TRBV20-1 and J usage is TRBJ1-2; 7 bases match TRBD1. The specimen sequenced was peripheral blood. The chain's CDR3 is CSPKGAYGYTF. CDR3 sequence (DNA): TGCAGCCCAAAGGGGGCTTATGGCTACACCTTC.